This note documents a single T cell receptor (beta chain) sequence. Germline CDR1 reads MNHNY; CDR2 reads SVGAGI (reference sequence). Trimming removed 10 bases from V and 1 base from J; junction bases left unmatched: 8. The CDR3 spans 14 residues. Only in-frame clones appear in the TCRdb table, and some are missing; sequencing was by immunoSEQ multiplex PCR. Of around 2.3 million clones in the sample, nearly 97% were seen once. The record originates from a study of shared clonotypes between healthy human individuals. The chain recombines TRBV6-6 with TRBJ2-3, with TRBD1 matching over 7 bases. What was sequenced was naive CD4+ T cells sorted from blood. Subset: CD45RA+ positively selected. This receptor was obtained from a man aged 18 to 30 in good health. CDR3 protein: CATHDRAGTDTQYF. The CDR3 DNA follows: TGTGCCACCCACGACAGGGCCGGCACAGATACGCAGTATTTT.